This TCR beta chain is from a study of CD8+ T cells in alopecia areata. Background on the study: At a dose of 5 to 10 mg twice daily, oral tofacitinib was given to treated patients.

RNA extraction was followed by reverse transcription into cDNA, which acted as the sequencing template. Only in-frame clones appear in the TCRdb table, and some are missing; sequencing was by immunoSEQ multiplex PCR. The table records about 140,000 clones, about 85% of them present only once. V lost 2 bases to trimming and J lost 9 bases; unmatched junction nucleotides: 9. This CDR3 region has 16 residues. CDR1 is MNHNY and CDR2 is SVGAGI in the germline V gene (reference sequence). Comment on this clone: The antigen remains unidentified.

Broader study findings: Under tofacitinib, fewer expanded CD8+ clones appeared among the top 100 scalp clones.

Treatment in this sample: oral pan-JAK inhibitor, 5-10 mg twice daily. Peripheral blood samples and lesional scalp punch biopsies were obtained from alopecia areata patients. Sequenced here: CD8+ T cells sorted from blood, sampled at week 4, from a patient treated with tofacitinib. V gene TRBV6-6 combines with J gene TRBJ2-1; TRBD2 matches at 11 bases. This TCR was recovered from a human donor with alopecia areata. The DNA for the CDR3 is TGTGCCAGCAGTTACGTGGGACTAGCGGTTTACGGTGAGCAGTTCTTC. Translating it yields CASSYVGLAVYGEQFF.